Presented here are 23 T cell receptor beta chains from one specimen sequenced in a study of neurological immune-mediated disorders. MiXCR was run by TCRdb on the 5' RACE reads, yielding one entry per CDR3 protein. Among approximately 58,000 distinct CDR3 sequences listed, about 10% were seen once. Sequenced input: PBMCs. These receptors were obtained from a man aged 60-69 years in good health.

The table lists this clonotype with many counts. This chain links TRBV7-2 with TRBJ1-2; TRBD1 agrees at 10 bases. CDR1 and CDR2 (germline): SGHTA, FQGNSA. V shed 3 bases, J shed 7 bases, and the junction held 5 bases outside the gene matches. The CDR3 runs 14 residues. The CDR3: CASSLGQGPSGYTF. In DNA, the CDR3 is TGTGCCAGCAGCTTGGGACAGGGGCCTAGTGGCTACACCTTC.

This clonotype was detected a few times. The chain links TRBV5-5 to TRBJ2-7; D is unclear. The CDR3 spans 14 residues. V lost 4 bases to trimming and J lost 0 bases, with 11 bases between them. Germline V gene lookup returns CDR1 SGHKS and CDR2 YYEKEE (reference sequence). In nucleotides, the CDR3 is TGTGCCAGCAGCCAGACTCCACCCTCCTACGAGCAGTACTTC. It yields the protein CASSQTPPSYEQYF.

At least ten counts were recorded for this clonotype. The CDR3 region is CSALAMGSYEQYF. CDR3 DNA: TGCAGTGCTTTAGCCATGGGCTCCTACGAGCAGTACTTC. This chain links TRBV20-1 with TRBJ2-7; no reliable D call. The germline V gene has CDR1 DFQATT and CDR2 SNEGSKA (reference sequence). V shed 5 bases and J shed 0 bases, with 11 bases lying between them. The CDR3 sequence is 13 residues long.

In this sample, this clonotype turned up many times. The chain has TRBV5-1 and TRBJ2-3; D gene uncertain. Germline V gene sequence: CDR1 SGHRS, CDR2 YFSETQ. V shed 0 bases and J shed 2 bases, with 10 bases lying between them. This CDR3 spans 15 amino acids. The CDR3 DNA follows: TGCGCCAGCAGCTTGGAAGGGTTTTACACAGATACGCAGTATTTT. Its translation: CASSLEGFYTDTQYF.

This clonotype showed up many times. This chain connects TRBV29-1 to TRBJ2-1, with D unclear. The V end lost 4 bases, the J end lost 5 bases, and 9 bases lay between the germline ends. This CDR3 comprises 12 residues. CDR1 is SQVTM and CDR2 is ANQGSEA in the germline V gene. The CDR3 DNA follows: TGCAGCGTTGTAAAAGAGAACAATGAGCAGTTCTTC. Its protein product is CSVVKENNEQFF.

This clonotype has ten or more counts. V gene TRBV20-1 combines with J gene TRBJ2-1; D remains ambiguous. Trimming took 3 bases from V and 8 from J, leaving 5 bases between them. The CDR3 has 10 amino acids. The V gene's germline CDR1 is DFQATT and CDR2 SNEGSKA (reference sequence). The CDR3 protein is CSASPYEQFF. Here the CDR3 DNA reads TGCAGTGCTAGTCCCTATGAGCAGTTCTTC.

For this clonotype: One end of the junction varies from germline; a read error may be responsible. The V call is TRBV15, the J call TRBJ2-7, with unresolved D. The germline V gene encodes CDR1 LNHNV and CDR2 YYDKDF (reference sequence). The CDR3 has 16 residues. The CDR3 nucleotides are TGTGCCACCAGCAGAGAAATTTACAGTGTCTCCCACGAGCAGTACTTC. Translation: CATSREIYSVSHEQYF.

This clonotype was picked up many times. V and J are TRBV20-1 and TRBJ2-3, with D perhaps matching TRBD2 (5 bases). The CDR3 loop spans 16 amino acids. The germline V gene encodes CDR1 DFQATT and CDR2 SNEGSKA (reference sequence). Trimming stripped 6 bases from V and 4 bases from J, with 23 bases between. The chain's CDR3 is CSAKLGTGIGADTQYF. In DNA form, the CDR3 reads TGCAGTGCCAAACTCGGAACCGGGATCGGGGCAGATACGCAGTATTTT.

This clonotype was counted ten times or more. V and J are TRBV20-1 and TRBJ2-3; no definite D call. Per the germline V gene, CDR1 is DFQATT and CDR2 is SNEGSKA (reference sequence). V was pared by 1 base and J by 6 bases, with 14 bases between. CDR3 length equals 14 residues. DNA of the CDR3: TGCAGTGCTAGAGGAGCCGGGTCTTGGGATACGCAGTATTTT. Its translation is CSARGAGSWDTQYF.

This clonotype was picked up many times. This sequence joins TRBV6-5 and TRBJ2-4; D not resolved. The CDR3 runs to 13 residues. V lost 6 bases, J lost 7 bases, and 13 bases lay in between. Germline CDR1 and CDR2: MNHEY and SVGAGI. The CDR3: CASSPPGANIQYF. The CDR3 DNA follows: TGTGCCAGCAGCCCACCGGGCGCGAACATTCAGTACTTC.

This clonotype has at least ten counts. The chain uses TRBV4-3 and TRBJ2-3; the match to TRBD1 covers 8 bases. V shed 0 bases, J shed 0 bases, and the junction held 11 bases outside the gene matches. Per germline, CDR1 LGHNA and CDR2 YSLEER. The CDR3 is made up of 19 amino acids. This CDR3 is CASSQDTGDRGPSTDTQYF. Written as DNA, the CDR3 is TGCGCCAGCAGCCAAGATACTGGAGACAGGGGACCAAGCACAGATACGCAGTATTTT.

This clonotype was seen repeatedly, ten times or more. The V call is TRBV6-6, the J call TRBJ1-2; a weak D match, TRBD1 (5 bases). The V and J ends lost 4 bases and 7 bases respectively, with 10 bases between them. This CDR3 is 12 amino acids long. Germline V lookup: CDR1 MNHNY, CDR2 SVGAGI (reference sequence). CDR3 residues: CASSSGLGGYTF. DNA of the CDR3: TGTGCCAGCAGTTCAGGGTTGGGTGGCTACACCTTC.

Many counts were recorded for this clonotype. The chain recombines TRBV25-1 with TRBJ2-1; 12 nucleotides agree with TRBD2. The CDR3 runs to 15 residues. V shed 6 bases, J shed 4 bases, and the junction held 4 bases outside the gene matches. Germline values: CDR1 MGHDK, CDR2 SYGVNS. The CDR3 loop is CASRLAGGTYNEQFF. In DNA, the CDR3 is TGTGCCAGCAGACTAGCGGGGGGCACGTACAATGAGCAGTTCTTC. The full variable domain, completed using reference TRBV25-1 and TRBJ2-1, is EADIYQTPRYLVIGTGKKITLECSQTMGHDKMYWYQQDPGMELHLIHYSYGVNSTEKGDLSSESTVSRIRTEHFPLTLESARPSHTSQYLCASRLAGGTYNEQFFGPGTRLTVL.

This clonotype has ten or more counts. As DNA, the CDR3 is TGTGCCAGCAGTCTCGAGCCCCGGAGTGGCTACACCTTC. As protein: CASSLEPRSGYTF. The chain uses TRBV6-5 and TRBJ1-2; D unclear. Germline V CDR1 and CDR2: MNHEY, SVGAGI. This CDR3 is 13 amino acids long. Trimming removed 5 bases at V and 7 bases at J, with 14 bases between.

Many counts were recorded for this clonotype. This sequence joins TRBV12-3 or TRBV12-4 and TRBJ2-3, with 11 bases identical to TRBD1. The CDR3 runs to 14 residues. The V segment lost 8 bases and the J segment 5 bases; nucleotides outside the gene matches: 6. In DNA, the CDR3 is TGTGCCAGCGAAGGACAGGGGGCAGGAGATACGCAGTATTTT. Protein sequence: CASEGQGAGDTQYF.

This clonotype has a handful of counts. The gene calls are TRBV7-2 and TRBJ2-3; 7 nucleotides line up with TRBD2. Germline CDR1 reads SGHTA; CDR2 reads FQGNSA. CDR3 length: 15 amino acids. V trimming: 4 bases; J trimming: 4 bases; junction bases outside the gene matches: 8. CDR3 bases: TGTGCCAGCAGCTACGGGCCTAGCGGCCCAGATACGCAGTATTTT. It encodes CASSYGPSGPDTQYF. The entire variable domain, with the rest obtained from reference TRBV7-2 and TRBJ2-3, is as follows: GAGVSQSPSNKVTEKGKDVELRCDPISGHTALYWYRQSLGQGLEFLIYFQGNSAPDKSGLPSDRFSAERTGGSVSTLTIQRTQQEDSAVYLCASSYGPSGPDTQYFGPGTRLTVL.

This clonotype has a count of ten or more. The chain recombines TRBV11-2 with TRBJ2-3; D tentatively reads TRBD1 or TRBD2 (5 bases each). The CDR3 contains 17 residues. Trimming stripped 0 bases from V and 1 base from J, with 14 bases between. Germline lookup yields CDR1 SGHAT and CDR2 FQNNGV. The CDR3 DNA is TGTGCCAGCAGCTTAGATCGCTGGGGGTTGGGCACAGATACGCAGTATTTT. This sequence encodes CASSLDRWGLGTDTQYF.

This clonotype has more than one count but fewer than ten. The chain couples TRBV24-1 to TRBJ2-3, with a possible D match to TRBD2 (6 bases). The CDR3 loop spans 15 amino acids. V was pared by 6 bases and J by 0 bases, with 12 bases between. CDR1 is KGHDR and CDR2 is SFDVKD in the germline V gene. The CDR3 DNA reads TGTGCCACCAGTCCGACTAGTACAAGCACAGATACGCAGTATTTT. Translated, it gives CATSPTSTSTDTQYF.

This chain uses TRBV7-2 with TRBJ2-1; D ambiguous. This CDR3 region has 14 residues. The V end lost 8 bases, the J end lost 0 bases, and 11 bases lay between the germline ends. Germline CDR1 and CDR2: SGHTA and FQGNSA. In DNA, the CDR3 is TGTGCCAGCTCAGCGCCAAGCTCCTACAATGAGCAGTTCTTC. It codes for CASSAPSSYNEQFF. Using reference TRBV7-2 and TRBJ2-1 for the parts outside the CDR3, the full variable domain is GAGVSQSPSNKVTEKGKDVELRCDPISGHTALYWYRQSLGQGLEFLIYFQGNSAPDKSGLPSDRFSAERTGGSVSTLTIQRTQQEDSAVYLCASSAPSSYNEQFFGPGTRLTVL.

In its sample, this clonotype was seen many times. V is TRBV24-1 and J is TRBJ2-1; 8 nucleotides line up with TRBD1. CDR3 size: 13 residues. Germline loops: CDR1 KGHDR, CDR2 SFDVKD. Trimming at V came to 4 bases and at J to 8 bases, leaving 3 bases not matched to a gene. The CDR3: CATSDRDRYEQFF. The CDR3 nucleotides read TGTGCCACCAGTGACCGGGACAGGTATGAGCAGTTCTTC.

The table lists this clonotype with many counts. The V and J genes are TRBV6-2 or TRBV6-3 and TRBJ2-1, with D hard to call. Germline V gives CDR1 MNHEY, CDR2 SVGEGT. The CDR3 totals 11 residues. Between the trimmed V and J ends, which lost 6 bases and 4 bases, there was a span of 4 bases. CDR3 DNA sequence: TGTGCCAGCAGCCCATACAATGAGCAGTTCTTC. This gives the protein CASSPYNEQFF.

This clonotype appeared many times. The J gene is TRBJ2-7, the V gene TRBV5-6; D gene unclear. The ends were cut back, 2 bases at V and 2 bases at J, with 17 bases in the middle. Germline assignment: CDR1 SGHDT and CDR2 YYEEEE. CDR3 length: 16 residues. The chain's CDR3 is CASSLSSKTETYEQYF. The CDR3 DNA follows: TGTGCCAGCAGCTTAAGCTCGAAGACTGAGACCTACGAGCAGTACTTC.

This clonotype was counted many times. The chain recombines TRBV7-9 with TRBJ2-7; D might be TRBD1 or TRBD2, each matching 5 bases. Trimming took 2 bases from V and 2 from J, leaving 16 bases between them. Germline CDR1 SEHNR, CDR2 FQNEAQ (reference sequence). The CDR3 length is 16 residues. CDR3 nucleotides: TGTGCCAGCAGCTTACCAGGGACCGGGGAAACCTACGAGCAGTACTTC. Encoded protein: CASSLPGTGETYEQYF.